The clone carrying this T cell receptor beta chain has a handful of counts. The sample is drawn from a study of blood T cell repertoires in COVID-19. Assay used: immunoSEQ multiplex PCR; TCRdb lists only in-frame clones, some missing. The sample lists fewer than 350,000 clones, around 90% occurring once. In germline, CDR1 is MNHEY, CDR2 SVGAGI. The CDR3 covers 13 residues. V shed 6 bases and J shed 8 bases, with 16 bases lying between them. Sequencing was performed on PBMCs or T cells enriched from blood (not recorded which). This TCR was sampled from a woman aged 30 to 39 who had recovered from COVID-19. This chain connects TRBV6-5 to TRBJ1-1; D unresolved. DNA of the CDR3: TGTGCCAGCAGGTATACTGGAGGGAGGGAAGCTTTCTTT. It encodes CASRYTGGREAFF.